This is a list of T cell receptor beta chains from one sample in a study of T cells expressing NK-cell markers. From its re-call of the 5' RACE reads, TCRdb lists each CDR3 protein once, without DNA. Recorded for this sample: fewer than 400,000 distinct CDR3 sequences. Sequencing was carried out using blood T cells: a sorted CD56 or NKG2C T cell subset, CD4+ or CD8+ T cells, or bulk PBMC T cells (not recorded which). These receptors originate from a man between 18 and 69 years old in good health. The CDR3 runs from the conserved cysteine through the conserved F or W.

v_call	j_call	cdr3_length	cdr3_aa
TRBV3-1	TRBJ2-1	17	CASSPSPRYSSYNEQFF
TRBV6-2/TRBV6-3	TRBJ1-2	15	CASTPGGRTLYGYTF
TRBV7-4	TRBJ2-4	15	CASSFRLQAKNIQYF
TRBV6-2/TRBV6-3	TRBJ1-5	15	CASRPLNGLVQPQHF
TRBV20-1	TRBJ2-5	13	CSARHRLIETQYF
TRBV5-4	TRBJ1-1	13	CASSPGQDPEAFF
TRBV20-1	TRBJ2-7	13	CSGVRGGNYEQYF
TRBV3-1	TRBJ1-4	15	CASSLPTGGREKLFF
TRBV5-1	TRBJ1-2	12	CASSLEAYGYTF
TRBV4-1	TRBJ2-7	13	CASSQVARNEQYF
TRBV20-1	TRBJ1-1	13	CSARRAVLSEAFF
TRBV5-1	TRBJ2-5	16	CASSLGVAGPGETQYF
TRBV7-9	TRBJ2-1	11	CASSPGSEQFF
TRBV24-1	TRBJ2-1	16	CATSDPGTGYGNEQFF
TRBV19	TRBJ2-2	13	CASSLGEAGELFF
TRBV5-5	TRBJ1-2	15	CASRSGQGGFYGYTF
TRBV2	TRBJ1-1	14	CASRTRGGNTEAFF
TRBV7-8	TRBJ2-2	15	CASSLQGGYTGELFF
TRBV5-1	TRBJ2-2	16	CASRPRRLAGTGELFF
TRBV28	TRBJ2-3	15	CASKNGGGARDTQYF
TRBV3-1	TRBJ2-5	16	CASSRNSGGARETQYF
TRBV27	TRBJ2-5	15	CASSPAGGRIETQYF
TRBV5-1	TRBJ1-1	19	CASSLRDRGLLDVNTEAFF
TRBV7-2	TRBJ1-6	15	CASSSELGGNSPLHF
TRBV4-2	TRBJ2-3	18	CASSQRHGSSGGAYTQYF
TRBV2	TRBJ1-6	16	CASTSHGGNYNSPLHF
TRBV7-8	TRBJ2-2	16	CASSLGTGLNTGELFF
TRBV2	TRBJ1-2	12	CASRRVLGGYTF
TRBV12-3/TRBV12-4	TRBJ2-7	14	CASSFGAGWYEQYF
TRBV6-5	TRBJ2-1	12	CASQTRVNEQFF
TRBV2	TRBJ2-2	14	CASSGRTFTGELFF
TRBV11-2	TRBJ2-4	18	CASSRSDRGVRYKNIQYF
TRBV20-1	TRBJ2-2	14	CSASSNRPTGELFF
TRBV7-8	TRBJ2-1	11	CASRILDEQFF
TRBV5-1	TRBJ2-3	14	CASSVTMSTDTQYF
TRBV6-5	TRBJ2-4	12	CASSYSGGIWYF
TRBV18	TRBJ1-3	18	CASSPRRGDRASGNTIYF
TRBV28	TRBJ2-1	15	CASSSRQGWGDEQFF
TRBV11-1	TRBJ2-2	14	CASSRPGRLGELFF
TRBV20-1	TRBJ2-4	15	CSARDVARAKNIQYF
TRBV20-1	TRBJ1-2	13	CSAKSGTRGGYTF
TRBV5-6	TRBJ1-2	14	CASSLGNSFYGYTF
TRBV5-4	TRBJ2-2	12	CASSRTAGELFF
TRBV6-5	TRBJ1-2	15	CASTYSWHRDYGYTF
TRBV7-8	TRBJ2-1	15	CASSSVWRGGNEQFF
TRBV9	TRBJ2-1	16	CASSVGNGGSYNEQFF
TRBV6-2/TRBV6-3	TRBJ2-7	15	CASTVLSSGGYEQYF